These 17 T cell receptor beta chains originate from one sample sequenced in a study of regulatory T cells in long-lasting Graves disease. Noted time point: newly diagnosed GD, antithyroid drugs for less than 3 months. From RNA extracted from PBMCs, the TCR library was made. Construction of TCR beta libraries relied on iRepertoire HTBI primers and on Arm-PCR targeting CDR3 regions. TCRdb reanalysed the multiplex PCR reads using MiXCR and keeps one entry per CDR3 protein. The sample has a few hundred thousand distinct CDR3 sequences, 14% seen once. In addition, the sample was reused for a study of T cells in Graves' hyperthyroidism and ophthalmopathy.

The sequencing here drew on peripheral blood mononuclear cells (PBMCs), taken at new diagnosis, from a patient treated with antithyroid drugs. These receptors were collected from a woman aged 50 to 60 with Graves disease.

This clonotype was recorded many times. The genes are TRBV2 and TRBJ2-3; TRBD2 matches 13 bases. Germline CDR1 reads SNHLY; CDR2 reads FYNNEI. This CDR3 comprises 15 residues. V was clipped by 6 bases and J by 3 bases; unmatched bases: 3. This chain's CDR3 is CASSRTSGRTDTQYF. The DNA for the CDR3 is TGTGCCAGCAGCCGGACTAGCGGGAGAACAGATACGCAGTATTTT.

For this clonotype: A read error may be the cause here, since a much bigger clone is one base away. The chain carries TRBV2 and TRBJ1-4, with D unclear. Germline-derived CDR1 and CDR2 are SNHLY and FYNNEI. The CDR3 has 13 amino acids. CDR3 loop: CASSKASIEKLFF. In DNA form, the CDR3 reads TGTGCCAGCAGTAAAGCTTCGATTGAAAAACTGTTTTTT. The variable domain in full, completed from reference TRBV2 and TRBJ1-4, reads EPEVTQTPSHQVTQMGQEVILRCVPISNHLYFYWYRQILGQKVEFLVSFYNNEISEKSEIFDDQFSVERPDGSNFTLKIRSTKLEDSAMYFCASSKASIEKLFFGSGTQLSVL.

The V gene is TRBV19, the J gene TRBJ2-1; 8 bases are shared with TRBD1. The germline gives CDR1 LNHDA, CDR2 SQIVND (reference sequence). Losses at the gene ends were 5 bases for V and 3 bases for J; bases not matched to a gene: 6. The CDR3 is 15 amino acids. CDR3 in amino acids: CASSAIQGVYNEQFF. In DNA form, the CDR3 reads TGTGCCAGTAGTGCCATACAGGGGGTCTACAATGAGCAGTTCTTC. The full variable domain, with the rest looked up from reference TRBV19 and TRBJ2-1, is DGGITQSPKYLFRKEGQNVTLSCEQNLNHDAMYWYRQDPGQGLRLIYYSQIVNDFQKGDIAEGYSVSREKKESFPLTVTSAQKNPTAFYLCASSAIQGVYNEQFFGPGTRLTVL.

This clonotype was observed a few times. A junction boundary mismatches the germline segment, possibly from a read error. The gene calls are TRBV19 and TRBJ2-2; 7 nucleotides align to TRBD1. The CDR3 contains 16 residues. Germline CDR1 and CDR2: LNHDA and SQIVND (reference sequence). The CDR3 loop reads CASRSGTAEYTGELVF. CDR3 bases: TGTGCCAGTCGCTCCGGGACAGCGGAGTATACCGGGGAGCTGGTTTTT.

This clonotype has at least ten counts. The CDR3 sequence: CASSPPGTSGNLLQYF. The CDR3 bases are TGCGCCAGCAGCCCGCCCGGGACTAGCGGCAATCTCTTACAATACTTC. The rearrangement links TRBV4-1 to TRBJ2-7; 11 bases line up with TRBD2. Looked up from germline, CDR1 is MGHRA and CDR2 is YSYEKL. V lost 4 bases and J lost 13; bases outside the gene matches: 18. The CDR3 runs 16 residues.

On this clonotype: A far larger clone is just one base off, so this is likely a read error. The chain combines TRBV11-3 with TRBJ2-1; 9 nucleotides match TRBD2. Germline CDR1 SGHNT, CDR2 YENEEA. V lost 4 bases and J lost 0; bases outside the gene matches: 4. CDR3 length: 16 amino acids. In nucleotides, the CDR3 is TGTGCCAGCAGCTCCAAGACTAGCGGCTCCTACAATGAGCAGTTCTTC. This codes for CASSSKTSGSYNEQFF.

CDR3 sequence reads: CASSQVGGVPGNEQFF. As DNA, the CDR3 is TGCGCCAGCAGCCAAGTCGGGGGGGTTCCTGGCAATGAGCAGTTCTTC. The V and J genes are TRBV4-1 and TRBJ2-1; 8 positions agree with TRBD2. V shed 1 base and J 6 bases; nucleotides not matched to a gene: 8. The germline V gene has CDR1 MGHRA and CDR2 YSYEKL. This CDR3 has 16 residues.

This clonotype came up many times. The chain carries TRBV20-1 and TRBJ2-5, with a tentative D call TRBD2 (6 bases). Germline CDR1 is DFQATT and CDR2 is SNEGSKA (reference sequence). Trimming removed 2 bases at V and 5 bases at J, with 12 bases between. The CDR3 totals 13 residues. The CDR3 sequence: CSARPEGRETQYF. CDR3 DNA sequence: TGCAGTGCTAGACCGGAGGGCCGGGAGACCCAGTACTTC.

This clonotype was seen a handful of times. The chain employs TRBV5-1 and TRBJ2-1, with D perhaps assigned TRBD1 or TRBD2 (5 bases each). V lost 1 base and J 0 bases, leaving 11 bases between the germline ends. The V gene's germline CDR1 is SGHRS and CDR2 YFSETQ. The CDR3 contains 16 residues. The CDR3: CASSLLSGTSYNEQFF. The CDR3 region has the DNA TGCGCCAGCAGCTTGTTATCCGGGACCTCCTACAATGAGCAGTTCTTC.

In its sample, this clonotype was seen a few times. The CDR3 DNA is TGCGCCAGCAGCCCGACTAGCGGGCTGCCGCAAGAGACCCAGTACTTC. Translating it yields CASSPTSGLPQETQYF. The chain uses TRBV5-1 and TRBJ2-5; 10 bases are shared with TRBD2. The CDR3 covers 16 residues. Looked up from germline, CDR1 is SGHRS and CDR2 is YFSETQ. V lost 4 bases to trimming and J lost 2 bases; unmatched junction nucleotides: 8.

This clonotype was seen more than once but under ten times. This chain connects TRBV5-5 to TRBJ2-1; perhaps TRBD1 as D (6 bases). V shed 0 bases and J shed 9 bases, with 13 bases lying between them. Looked up from germline, CDR1 is SGHKS and CDR2 is YYEKEE (reference sequence). The length of the CDR3 is 14 residues. DNA for the CDR3: TGTGCCAGCAGCTTGGGACAGGCGGGCAGTGAGCAGTTCTTC. Protein: CASSLGQAGSEQFF.

This clonotype has a handful of counts. The V call is TRBV7-3, the J call TRBJ2-1, with TRBD2 matching over 10 bases. The V gene's germline CDR1 is SGHTA and CDR2 FQGTGA. CDR3 length: 17 residues. Trimming cost V 2 bases and J 1 base; bases outside gene matches: 5. The CDR3 spells CASSLGPSGRSYNEQFF. CDR3 sequence (DNA): TGTGCCAGCAGCTTAGGTCCTAGCGGGAGATCCTACAATGAGCAGTTCTTC.

This clonotype appeared many times. This chain uses TRBV12-3 or TRBV12-4 with TRBJ2-5, with unresolved D. The CDR3 has 11 residues. Trimming left V 2 bases short and J 4 bases short, with 2 bases between. The CDR3 DNA reads TGTGCCAGCAGTTTAACAGAGACCCAGTACTTC. Its translation: CASSLTETQYF.

In the case of this clonotype: An end of the junction differs from the germline gene, which may be a read error. This chain links TRBV3-1 with TRBJ1-1; 9 bases are shared with TRBD1. This CDR3 contains 15 residues. Germline CDR1 and CDR2: LGHDT and YNNKEL (reference sequence). The chain's CDR3 is CAGSLPGQGNTEAFF. The CDR3 coding sequence is TGTGCCGGCAGCCTCCCGGGACAGGGAAACACTGAAGCTTTCTTT.

The V and J genes are TRBV3-1 and TRBJ2-1, with D maybe TRBD2 (6 bases). V was shortened by 1 base and J by 8 bases, with 15 bases between the two germline ends. CDR1 and CDR2 (germline): LGHDT, YNNKEL (reference sequence). The CDR3 loop spans 15 amino acids. The CDR3 reads CASSQGVSGAYEQFF. CDR3 bases: TGTGCCAGCAGCCAAGGCGTTTCGGGAGCCTATGAGCAGTTCTTC.

This clonotype was picked up many times. The chain combines TRBV28 with TRBJ2-1; tentatively, D is TRBD2 (6 bases). The CDR3 is 18 amino acids. Germline CDR1 reads MDHEN; CDR2 reads SYDVKM. Trimming pared 0 bases from V and 2 bases from J, leaving 17 bases between. The CDR3 bases are TGTGCCAGCAGTTTATGGCCTCGTGCCGGGGGAACCTACAATGAGCAGTTCTTC. Translating gives CASSLWPRAGGTYNEQFF.

This clonotype was counted many times. The genes are TRBV6-2 or TRBV6-3 and TRBJ2-7; D possibly corresponds to TRBD1 (5 bases). CDR1 and CDR2 from the germline V gene are MNHEY and SVGEGT. Trimming removed 0 bases at V and 2 bases at J, with 23 bases between. The CDR3 contains 19 residues. In DNA form, the CDR3 reads TGTGCCAGCAGTTACTCGACGGACATCCGCGAGGTCGATCCCTACGAGCAGTACTTC. It yields the protein CASSYSTDIREVDPYEQYF.